The next 21 T cell receptor beta chains were all read from a single sample in a study of blood T cell repertoires in COVID-19. Data came from immunoSEQ multiplex PCR; TCRdb stores just in-frame clones and leaves some out. The data contain over 50,000 clones, around 92% of them singletons. Sequencing was carried out using peripheral blood. Source of these receptors: a man between 50 and 59 years old with active COVID-19.

The V call is TRBV20-1, the J call TRBJ2-1; 7 bases are a match to TRBD2. Germline CDR1 reads DFQATT; CDR2 reads SNEGSKA (reference sequence). CDR3 length: 14 residues. J gave up 1 base and V 3 bases, and 3 bases lay outside the gene matches. The CDR3 nucleotides are TGCAGTGCTAGTATGCGGGGGTCCTACAATGAGCAGTTCTTC. Amino acids: CSASMRGSYNEQFF.

This chain connects TRBV30 to TRBJ2-5, with D tentatively TRBD2 (6 bases). The CDR3 is 12 residues long. Germline CDR1 reads GTSNPN; CDR2 reads SVGIG (reference sequence). V shed 4 bases and J shed 5 bases, with 11 bases lying between them. Written as DNA, the CDR3 is TGTGCCTGGACGGGGGTCCGGGAGACCCAGTACTTC. Protein: CAWTGVRETQYF. Variable domain in full (rest from reference TRBV30 and TRBJ2-5): SQTIHQWPATLVQPVGSPLSLECTVEGTSNPNLYWYRQAAGRGLQLLFYSVGIGQISSEVPQNLSASRPQDRQFILSSKKLLLSDSGFYLCAWTGVRETQYFGPGTRLLVL.

The chain combines TRBV11-2 with TRBJ2-2; 9 bases agree with TRBD1. Looked up from germline, CDR1 is SGHAT and CDR2 is FQNNGV. After removal of 5 bases from V and 4 bases from J, the junction contained 11 bases not matched to a gene. CDR3 length equals 17 residues. In DNA form, the CDR3 reads TGTGCCAGCAGCAGGACCAGGGACAGGGTCGGCACCGGGGAGCTGTTTTTT. Protein product: CASSRTRDRVGTGELFF.

This chain links TRBV19 with TRBJ1-5, with a weak D call TRBD1 (5 bases). The CDR3 runs 15 residues. V was pared by 7 bases and J by 4 bases, with 17 bases between. The germline CDR1 and CDR2 sequences are LNHDA and SQIVND (reference sequence). CDR3 amino acids: CASNRQPGGNQPQHF. Here the CDR3 DNA reads TGTGCCAGTAACCGACAGCCCGGGGGAAATCAGCCCCAGCATTTT.

V usage is TRBV18 and J usage is TRBJ2-5; the match to TRBD2 covers 7 bases. This CDR3 is built from 16 residues. Germline assignment: CDR1 KGHSH and CDR2 LQKENI. V gave up 2 bases and J gave up 2 bases; unmatched junction bases: 8. In DNA form, the CDR3 reads TGTGCCAGCTCACCAGTAGCGGGCGCGGGACAAGAGACCCAGTACTTC. This gives the protein CASSPVAGAGQETQYF.

This clone was seen a handful of times. The chain links TRBV7-6 to TRBJ1-6; D remains ambiguous. The CDR3 has 15 residues. From germline, CDR1 is SGHVS and CDR2 FNYEAQ. V was shortened by 6 bases and J by 7 bases, with 16 bases between the two germline ends. CDR3 nucleotide sequence: TGTGCCAGCAGATCTCCTTGGGAGGCCAATTCACCCCTCCACTTT. As protein: CASRSPWEANSPLHF. The full variable domain, rest sourced from reference TRBV7-6 and TRBJ1-6, is GAGVSQSPRYKVTKRGQDVALRCDPISGHVSLYWYRQALGQGPEFLTYFNYEAQQDKSGLPNDRFSAERPEGSISTLTIQRTEQRDSAMYRCASRSPWEANSPLHFGNGTRLTVT.

The chain employs TRBV20-1 and TRBJ2-3; 11 nucleotides agree with TRBD1. Germline trimming cut 3 bases from V and 6 bases from J; bases unmatched to any gene: 11. The germline V gene has CDR1 DFQATT and CDR2 SNEGSKA (reference sequence). This CDR3 comprises 16 residues. The CDR3 DNA reads as TGCAGTGCTAGTCCTTCCGGACAGGGGGCAAGGGATACGCAGTATTTT. It codes for CSASPSGQGARDTQYF.

The chain uses TRBV6-5 and TRBJ2-2, with a tentative D call TRBD2 (6 bases). The ends were cut back, 6 bases at V and 5 bases at J, with 13 bases in the middle. The CDR3 contains 14 residues. Germline loops: CDR1 MNHEY, CDR2 SVGAGI. CDR3 DNA: TGTGCCAGCAGAGGCCTAGGAGGGACCGGGGAGCTGTTTTTT. This gives the protein CASRGLGGTGELFF.

The chain carries TRBV29-1 and TRBJ2-3; 7 bases are a match to TRBD1. Germline trimming cut 5 bases from V and 3 bases from J; bases unmatched to any gene: 8. The CDR3 sequence is 14 residues long. Per germline, CDR1 SQVTM and CDR2 ANQGSEA. The CDR3 nucleotides are TGCAGCGTTTCGACAGGGAAGTGGACAGATACGCAGTATTTT. Translated, it gives CSVSTGKWTDTQYF.

This rearrangement joins TRBV11-2 to TRBJ2-1, with 11 bases identical to TRBD2. The CDR3 sequence is 17 residues long. Per germline, CDR1 SGHAT and CDR2 FQNNGV. V lost 3 bases and J lost 5; bases outside the gene matches: 9. CDR3 region: CASSFTSGSFGHNEQFF. The CDR3, as DNA: TGTGCCAGCAGCTTTACTAGCGGGAGCTTCGGGCACAATGAGCAGTTCTTC.

V usage is TRBV2 and J usage is TRBJ2-2; D uncertain. The germline V gene encodes CDR1 SNHLY and CDR2 FYNNEI. The V gene lost 4 bases and the J gene lost 3 bases, with 12 bases spanning the gap. This CDR3 region has 15 residues. CDR3: CASSVRGRDTGELFF. The CDR3 nucleotides read TGTGCCAGCAGTGTGCGCGGTCGGGACACCGGGGAGCTGTTTTTT.

This sequence joins TRBV12-3 or TRBV12-4 and TRBJ2-7; D perhaps matches TRBD1 (6 bases). The CDR3 runs 13 residues. The germline V and J ends were trimmed by 4 bases and 4 bases, with 11 bases remaining between them. In nucleotides, the CDR3 is TGTGCCAGCAGTTCCCCGGACAGATACGAGCAGTACTTC. Protein sequence: CASSSPDRYEQYF.

V is TRBV5-6 and J is TRBJ2-3, with 9 bases identical to TRBD2. Per germline, CDR1 SGHDT and CDR2 YYEEEE. The CDR3 length is 18 residues. Trimming at V came to 4 bases and at J to 3 bases, leaving 15 bases not matched to a gene. The CDR3 DNA is TGTGCCAGCAGCCCTAAACAGCGGTTAGCGGGAGTTACAGATACGCAGTATTTT. Its translation: CASSPKQRLAGVTDTQYF.

This clone has a single count. This chain links TRBV12-3 or TRBV12-4 with TRBJ1-5; 7 bases map to TRBD1. The CDR3 sequence is 12 residues long. Trimming removed 6 bases from V and 7 bases from J; junction bases left unmatched: 3. CDR3 in DNA: TGTGCCAGCAGCAGGGGGACGCAGCCCCAGCATTTT. Translation: CASSRGTQPQHF.

V is TRBV7-8 and J is TRBJ2-7, with 12 bases aligning to TRBD1. CDR3 size: 15 residues. Unmatched junction bases numbered 2, after V lost 3 bases and J lost 2 bases. Germline V gives CDR1 SGHVS, CDR2 FQNEAQ. The CDR3 protein is CASSLRDRGPYEQYF. The CDR3 DNA reads TGTGCCAGCAGCTTGAGGGACAGGGGGCCCTACGAGCAGTACTTC.

The V and J genes are TRBV10-1 and TRBJ2-1; tentative D call: TRBD1 (6 bases). Trimming cost V 4 bases and J 6 bases, with 10 bases left between them. The CDR3 has 13 residues. Germline V gene lookup returns CDR1 WNHNN and CDR2 SYGVQD (reference sequence). The CDR3 coding sequence is TGCGCCAGCAGTGGGGGCAGGGGCAATGAGCAGTTCTTC. Translation gives CASSGGRGNEQFF.

The chain carries TRBV21-1 and TRBJ1-5; TRBD1 was called by the table and not checked on the DNA. TRBV21-1 is termed a pseudogene. This CDR3 contains 17 residues. The CDR3: CASSKEVGPWSNQPQHF. The CDR3, as DNA: TGTGCCAGCAGCAAAGAGGTGGGCCCCTGGTCGAATCAGCCCCAGCATTTT.

The genes are TRBV27 and TRBJ2-7, with D possibly matching TRBD2 (5 bases). Germline CDR1 reads MNHEY; CDR2 reads SMNVEV (reference sequence). Trimming shortened V by 5 bases and J by 6 bases, and 20 bases separated the two germline ends. This CDR3 region has 15 residues. In DNA form, the CDR3 reads TGTGCCAGCAGTCCGCACGTAGCCAGAGGGAGCGAGCAGTACTTC. Protein product: CASSPHVARGSEQYF.

The gene calls are TRBV4-3 and TRBJ2-3; TRBD2 matches 10 bases. The ends lost 4 bases at V and 0 bases at J; junction bases unmatched: 10. The CDR3 covers 18 residues. Germline V gives CDR1 LGHNA, CDR2 YSLEER. Here the CDR3 DNA reads TGCGCCAGCAGCCGGTGGCGCTCGGGACTAGCGAGCACAGATACGCAGTATTTT. Its translation: CASSRWRSGLASTDTQYF.

V gene TRBV18 combines with J gene TRBJ1-2, with D possibly being TRBD1 (6 bases). V gave up 3 bases and J gave up 4 bases, with 21 bases separating them. This CDR3 is 17 amino acids long. From germline, CDR1 is KGHSH and CDR2 LQKENI. CDR3 in amino acids: CASSPTQPWTVSYGYTF. The CDR3 coding sequence is TGTGCCAGCTCACCCACCCAACCTTGGACAGTAAGCTATGGCTACACCTTC. The whole variable domain, filled in from reference TRBV18 and TRBJ1-2, reads NAGVMQNPRHLVRRRGQEARLRCSPMKGHSHVYWYRQLPEEGLKFMVYLQKENIIDESGMPKERFSAEFPKEGPSILRIQQVVRGDSAAYFCASSPTQPWTVSYGYTFGSGTRLTVV.

J is TRBJ2-3 and V is TRBV15, with 10 bases fitting TRBD2. CDR1 and CDR2 (germline): LNHNV, YYDKDF (reference sequence). This CDR3 has 18 amino acids. V trimming: 0 bases; J trimming: 5 bases; junction bases outside the gene matches: 11. The CDR3 reads CATSREGEASGRVDTQYF. CDR3 sequence (DNA): TGTGCCACCAGCAGAGAGGGGGAGGCTAGCGGGAGAGTAGATACGCAGTATTTT.